Presented here are 30 T cell receptor beta chains from one specimen sequenced in a study of blood T cell repertoires in COVID-19. TCRdb's copy holds only in-frame clones and misses some; the assay was immunoSEQ multiplex PCR. This table has about 500,000 clones, 87% appearing once. The specimen was PBMCs or T cells enriched from blood (not recorded which). Source of these receptors: a woman aged 18-29 years who had recovered from COVID-19.

V and J are TRBV10-3 and TRBJ1-3; no firm D call. This CDR3 region has 12 residues. Trimming pared 6 bases from V and 4 bases from J, leaving 7 bases between. Germline V gives CDR1 ENHRY, CDR2 SYGVKD. The CDR3 DNA reads TGTGCCATCAGAAATATGGGAAACACCATATATTTT. Translation gives CAIRNMGNTIYF.

The chain couples TRBV29-1 to TRBJ1-5; D is possibly TRBD1 (5 bases). Trimming took 3 bases from V and 8 from J, leaving 14 bases between them. Germline V lookup: CDR1 SQVTM, CDR2 ANQGSEA. The CDR3 contains 13 residues. CDR3 in DNA: TGCAGCGTTGATTTCGGGGGTGTTGAGCCCCAGCATTTT. It translates to CSVDFGGVEPQHF.

This clone has more than one count but fewer than ten. The same CDR3 arises from other DNA sequences in this sample as well. The V and J genes are TRBV2 and TRBJ2-2; D is uncertain. The germline V gene encodes CDR1 SNHLY and CDR2 FYNNEI. The CDR3 runs 14 residues. Trimming left V 4 bases short and J 1 base short, with 7 bases between. The CDR3 protein is CASSGTRNTGELFF. DNA of the CDR3: TGTGCCAGCAGTGGTACGAGGAACACCGGGGAGCTGTTTTTT.

This chain uses TRBV29-1 with TRBJ2-3; a possible D gene is TRBD1 (6 bases). Germline assignment: CDR1 SQVTM and CDR2 ANQGSEA. Trimming stripped 2 bases from V and 0 bases from J, with 6 bases between. This CDR3 contains 13 residues. In DNA form, the CDR3 reads TGCAGCGTTGAACAGGGGAGCACAGATACGCAGTATTTT. Translating gives CSVEQGSTDTQYF.

The table lists this clone with a count of one. This chain connects TRBV5-5 to TRBJ2-7, with TRBD1 as a possible D gene (5 bases). Between the trimmed V and J ends, which lost 1 base and 2 bases, there was a span of 10 bases. Germline V lookup: CDR1 SGHKS, CDR2 YYEKEE (reference sequence). The CDR3 spans 14 residues. The CDR3 DNA is TGTGCCAGCAGCTTGTCGACAGTTGCCTACGAGCAGTACTTC. Amino acids: CASSLSTVAYEQYF.

The chain couples TRBV2 to TRBJ1-4; TRBD1 matches at 7 bases. Germline CDR1 reads SNHLY; CDR2 reads FYNNEI. With V trimmed by 6 bases and J by 4 bases, 8 bases remained unmatched. The CDR3 consists of 15 residues. The CDR3 coding sequence is TGTGCCAGCAGGGGGGACAGCATGGGTAATGAAAAACTGTTTTTT. Protein: CASRGDSMGNEKLFF.

The V gene is TRBV5-1, the J gene TRBJ1-2, with D unclear. Trimming took 0 bases from V and 4 from J, leaving 7 bases between them. The CDR3 has 13 amino acids. Germline CDR1 and CDR2: SGHRS and YFSETQ. This CDR3 is CASSLDGSYGYTF. The DNA for the CDR3 is TGCGCCAGCAGCTTGGACGGGAGCTATGGCTACACCTTC. The full variable domain, completed using reference TRBV5-1 and TRBJ1-2, is KAGVTQTPRYLIKTRGQQVTLSCSPISGHRSVSWYQQTPGQGLQFLFEYFSETQRNKGNFPGRFSGRQFSNSRSEMNVSTLELGDSALYLCASSLDGSYGYTFGSGTRLTVV.

The chain combines TRBV6-2 or TRBV6-3 with TRBJ1-1; D is perhaps TRBD1 (5 bases). CDR1 and CDR2 from the germline V gene are MNHEY and SVGEGT. V dropped 0 bases and J dropped 0 bases, with 11 bases sitting between them. The length of the CDR3 is 16 residues. Written as DNA, the CDR3 is TGTGCCAGCAGTTACTCGAGACAGCTTATGAACACTGAAGCTTTCTTT. It yields the protein CASSYSRQLMNTEAFF.

This chain connects TRBV30 to TRBJ2-1; no definite D call. The CDR3 spans 14 residues. V lost 3 bases and J 0 bases, leaving 9 bases between the germline ends. Germline V gene sequence: CDR1 GTSNPN, CDR2 SVGIG (reference sequence). In nucleotides, the CDR3 is TGTGCCTGGAGACCACCGAGCTCCTACAATGAGCAGTTCTTC. It translates to CAWRPPSSYNEQFF. Drawing the rest from reference TRBV30 and TRBJ2-1, the complete variable domain is SQTIHQWPATLVQPVGSPLSLECTVEGTSNPNLYWYRQAAGRGLQLLFYSVGIGQISSEVPQNLSASRPQDRQFILSSKKLLLSDSGFYLCAWRPPSSYNEQFFGPGTRLTVL.

The J gene is TRBJ2-5, the V gene TRBV7-2; 10 bases agree with TRBD2. V dropped 10 bases and J dropped 2; count of bases not matched to a gene: 10. CDR1 and CDR2 (germline): SGHTA, FQGNSA. CDR3 length equals 15 residues. This CDR3 reads CAIAPLAGIQETQYF. In nucleotides, the CDR3 is TGTGCCATCGCCCCACTAGCGGGGATTCAAGAGACCCAGTACTTC.

This chain links TRBV4-1 with TRBJ2-5; D might be TRBD1 (8 bases). This CDR3 has 18 residues. The ends were cut back, 5 bases at V and 1 base at J, with 23 bases in the middle. In germline, CDR1 is MGHRA, CDR2 YSYEKL. The CDR3 bases are TGCGCCAGCAGCTACTTGACAGGGGAGCGGGGACCCCAAGAGACCCAGTACTTC. Translated: CASSYLTGERGPQETQYF.

The chain links TRBV7-9 to TRBJ1-6, with 9 bases matching TRBD1. Trimming removed 1 base from V and 10 bases from J; junction bases left unmatched: 14. Germline V gene lookup returns CDR1 SEHNR and CDR2 FQNEAQ (reference sequence). The CDR3 has 18 residues. As DNA, the CDR3 is TGTGCCAGCAGCTTAGTATCGGGGGGACAGGGTGGCAGGTCACCCCTCCACTTT. It is translated as CASSLVSGGQGGRSPLHF.

The gene calls are TRBV7-9 and TRBJ1-2; 9 nucleotides agree with TRBD1. This CDR3 has 17 residues. Unmatched junction bases numbered 13, after V lost 4 bases and J lost 4 bases. Looked up from germline, CDR1 is SEHNR and CDR2 is FQNEAQ (reference sequence). CDR3 region: CASSSDRGGYNLYGYTF. The CDR3, as DNA: TGTGCCAGCAGCTCTGACAGGGGGGGATATAACCTCTATGGCTACACCTTC.

This clone was recorded only once. The genes are TRBV2 and TRBJ2-2, with a tentative D call TRBD1 (6 bases). Trimming removed 9 bases at V and 2 bases at J, with 13 bases between. Germline values: CDR1 SNHLY, CDR2 FYNNEI. This CDR3 is 14 amino acids long. The chain's CDR3 is CASARDKNTGELFF. CDR3 DNA sequence: TGTGCCAGTGCCCGGGACAAAAACACCGGGGAGCTGTTTTTT.

This chain connects TRBV6-2 or TRBV6-3 to TRBJ2-3, with a tentative D call TRBD1 (8 bases). The CDR3 extends over 14 amino acids. V gave up 5 bases and J gave up 3 bases, with 12 bases separating them. Germline V CDR1 and CDR2: MNHEY, SVGEGT. The chain's CDR3 is CASSTGGGTDTQYF. The CDR3 nucleotides read TGTGCCAGCAGTACAGGGGGAGGGACAGATACGCAGTATTTT.

This rearrangement joins TRBV9 to TRBJ2-7; TRBD2 matches 13 bases. V was clipped by 3 bases and J by 2 bases; unmatched bases: 5. The CDR3 contains 16 residues. Germline CDR1 and CDR2: SGDLS and YYNGEE. The CDR3 sequence is CASSATGTSGTYEQYF. The CDR3 coding sequence is TGTGCCAGCAGCGCTACCGGGACTAGCGGGACCTACGAGCAGTACTTC.

V usage is TRBV3-1 (or the pseudogene TRBV3-2) and J usage is TRBJ1-6; unclear D gene. Germline V gene data show CDR1 as LGHDT and CDR2 as YNNKEL (reference sequence). The CDR3 has 14 amino acids. Trimming pared 2 bases from V and 14 bases from J, leaving 16 bases between. The CDR3 DNA is TGTGCCAGCAGCCAACTCAGTTTGGGCAAAACCCTCCACTTT. It codes for CASSQLSLGKTLHF.

The chain employs TRBV10-3 and TRBJ1-2; tentatively, D is TRBD1 (5 bases). Trimming left V 4 bases short and J 4 bases short, with 13 bases between. CDR1 is ENHRY, CDR2 SYGVKD, per germline. The CDR3 is 14 amino acids. In nucleotides, the CDR3 is TGTGCCATCAGTGGGTCCGGGGGGGGCTATGGCTACACCTTC. Encoded protein: CAISGSGGGYGYTF.

The chain recombines TRBV4-1 with TRBJ1-5; D ambiguous. The germline gives CDR1 MGHRA, CDR2 YSYEKL. The CDR3 is made up of 12 amino acids. Trimming took 3 bases from V and 4 from J, leaving 4 bases between them. Written as DNA, the CDR3 is TGCGCCAGCAGCCAGGAGAATCAGCCCCAGCATTTT. It codes for CASSQENQPQHF.

The sample holds one count of this clone. The V and J genes are TRBV5-1 and TRBJ2-5, with D possibly being TRBD1 (5 bases). Germline V gene data show CDR1 as SGHRS and CDR2 as YFSETQ. The CDR3 covers 15 residues. V was shortened by 4 bases and J by 1 base, with 14 bases between the two germline ends. CDR3 region: CASSPGQIIQETQYF. CDR3 coding DNA: TGCGCCAGCAGCCCAGGACAAATTATCCAAGAGACCCAGTACTTC.

J is TRBJ2-5 and V is TRBV2; 7 bases agree with TRBD1. Germline CDR1 reads SNHLY; CDR2 reads FYNNEI. CDR3 size: 14 residues. Trimming removed 7 bases from V and 2 bases from J; junction bases left unmatched: 7. The CDR3: CASTRDSPQETQYF. In DNA form, the CDR3 reads TGTGCCAGCACTCGGGACAGCCCACAAGAGACCCAGTACTTC.

This rearrangement joins TRBV12-3 or TRBV12-4 to TRBJ1-1; no firm D call. Trimming pared 7 bases from V and 4 bases from J, leaving 13 bases between. There are 13 residues in the CDR3. The CDR3 coding sequence is TGTGCCAGCACTCCCGCGGTTGGCACTGAAGCTTTCTTT. It translates to CASTPAVGTEAFF.

The genes are TRBV6-5 and TRBJ1-3; 7 positions match TRBD1. V was clipped by 4 bases and J by 3 bases; unmatched bases: 3. This CDR3 has 14 residues. Germline CDR1 reads MNHEY; CDR2 reads SVGAGI. This chain's CDR3 is CASSSGQVGNTIYF. As DNA, the CDR3 is TGTGCCAGCAGTTCAGGACAGGTTGGAAACACCATATATTTT.

This clone was counted between two and nine times. The CDR3 loop reads CASRTIRRGGAFF. The DNA of the CDR3 is TGTGCCAGCAGGACTATACGAAGGGGGGGAGCTTTCTTT. This rearrangement joins TRBV11-2 to TRBJ1-1; D might be TRBD1 (6 bases). V was cut by 6 bases and J by 10 bases, with 18 bases left in between. The germline gives CDR1 SGHAT, CDR2 FQNNGV. This CDR3 has 13 residues.

This clone was recorded only once. The chain recombines TRBV6-5 with TRBJ1-1, with D perhaps TRBD1 (5 bases). Germline-derived CDR1 and CDR2 are MNHEY and SVGAGI. With 5 bases removed from V and 4 bases from J, the gap between germline ends came to 11 bases. The CDR3 runs 13 residues. The CDR3 loop reads CASSPSGVTEAFF. The CDR3 coding sequence is TGTGCCAGCAGTCCCTCGGGGGTCACTGAAGCTTTCTTT.

The V call is TRBV5-4, the J call TRBJ1-2; 8 nucleotides align to TRBD1. CDR1 SGHNT and CDR2 YYREEE come from the germline V gene (reference sequence). CDR3 size: 14 residues. The ends lost 5 bases at V and 5 bases at J; junction bases unmatched: 8. This CDR3 reads CASSLTGEKYGYTF. In DNA form, the CDR3 reads TGTGCCAGCAGTTTGACAGGGGAAAAGTATGGCTACACCTTC.

CDR3 coding DNA: TGTGCCACCGGGACAGGGGGTGTTGAGCCCCAGCATTTT. This gives the protein CATGTGGVEPQHF. V is TRBV24-1 and J is TRBJ1-5; 11 bases align to TRBD1. The V and J ends lost 9 bases and 8 bases, in that order; junction bases with no gene match: 5. Germline V gene sequence: CDR1 KGHDR, CDR2 SFDVKD. This CDR3 is built from 13 residues.

This clone was detected only once. The chain is built from TRBV19 and TRBJ1-1; D might be TRBD1 (6 bases). Germline V CDR1 and CDR2: LNHDA, SQIVND (reference sequence). V was shortened by 3 bases and J by 3 bases, with 8 bases between the two germline ends. The CDR3 runs 13 residues. The CDR3 bases are TGTGCCAGTAGTATCAGGGGCGACACTGAAGCTTTCTTT. It yields the protein CASSIRGDTEAFF.

V and J are TRBV28 and TRBJ1-5; perhaps TRBD1 as D (6 bases). V shed 3 bases and J shed 7 bases, with 13 bases lying between them. The CDR3 totals 14 residues. Germline CDR1 and CDR2: MDHEN and SYDVKM. CDR3: CASSFWGPGQPQHF. CDR3 sequence (DNA): TGTGCCAGCAGTTTTTGGGGGCCTGGGCAGCCCCAGCATTTT.

This chain connects TRBV18 to TRBJ1-1; weak D call: TRBD1 (6 bases). The germline CDR1 and CDR2 sequences are KGHSH and LQKENI. This CDR3 spans 13 amino acids. Trimming took off 3 bases at V and 4 bases at J, with 9 bases between the two ends. CDR3 DNA sequence: TGTGCCAGCTCACCCTCCAGGGGCACTGAAGCTTTCTTT. This sequence encodes CASSPSRGTEAFF.